This T cell receptor (beta chain) emerged from a study of human T cells and chemical hapten exposure. As for the study in general: Diagnoses of alopecia areata, totalis or universalis occurred in mostly female patients.

Time point noted: patch test 1, 2 weeks after DPC sensitization. The treatment here: therapeutic diphenylcyclopropenone sensitization with weekly scalp DPC. Germline trimming cut 4 bases from V and 4 bases from J; bases unmatched to any gene: 9. The CDR3 consists of 17 residues. The V gene's germline CDR1 is SGHVS and CDR2 FNYEAQ. The library tagged individual cDNA molecules with unique molecular identifiers. TCRdb re-called the RACE reads with MiXCR, one entry per CDR3 protein. The sample holds around 99,000 distinct CDR3 sequences; 9.5% to 15% are singletons and the top ten take approximately 2%. The chain employs TRBV7-6 and TRBJ2-1; 11 nucleotides match TRBD1. This sample comprised whole blood, obtained in connection with sensitization to the hapten diphenylcyclopropenone (DPC). The origin of this receptor is a woman between 40 and 55 years old with alopecia areata. Some clones in this sample may be carry-over from other donors' samples. CDR3 residues: CASSSRVGTGGYNEQFF. The CDR3 bases are TGTGCCAGCAGCTCGAGGGTCGGGACAGGGGGTTACAATGAGCAGTTCTTC.